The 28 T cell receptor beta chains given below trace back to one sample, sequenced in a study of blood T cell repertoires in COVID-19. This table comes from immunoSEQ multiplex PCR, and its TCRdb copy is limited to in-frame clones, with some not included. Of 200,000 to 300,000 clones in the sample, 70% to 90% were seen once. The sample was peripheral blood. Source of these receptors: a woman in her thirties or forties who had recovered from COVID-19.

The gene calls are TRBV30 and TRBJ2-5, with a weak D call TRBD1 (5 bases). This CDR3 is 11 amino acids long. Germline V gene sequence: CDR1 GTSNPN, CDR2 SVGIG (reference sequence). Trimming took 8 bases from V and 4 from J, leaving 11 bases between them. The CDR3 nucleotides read TGTGCCACCAGGGTCGGAGAGACCCAGTACTTC. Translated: CATRVGETQYF.

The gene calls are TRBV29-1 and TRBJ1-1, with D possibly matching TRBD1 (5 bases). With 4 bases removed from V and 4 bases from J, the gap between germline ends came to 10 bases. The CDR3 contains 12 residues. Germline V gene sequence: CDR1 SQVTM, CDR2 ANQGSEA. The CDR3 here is CSVGGVATEAFF. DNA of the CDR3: TGCAGCGTTGGGGGGGTAGCCACTGAAGCTTTCTTT.

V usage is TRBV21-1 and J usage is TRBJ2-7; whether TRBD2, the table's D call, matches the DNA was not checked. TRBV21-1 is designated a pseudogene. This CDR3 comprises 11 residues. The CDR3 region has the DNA TGTGCCTCGGGAGAGGGCTACGAGCAGTACGTC. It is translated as CASGEGYEQYV.

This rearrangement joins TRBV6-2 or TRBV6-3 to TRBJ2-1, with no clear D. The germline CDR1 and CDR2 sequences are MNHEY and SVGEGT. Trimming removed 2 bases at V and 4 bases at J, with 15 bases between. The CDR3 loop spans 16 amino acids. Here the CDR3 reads CASSYPPGFAYNEQFF. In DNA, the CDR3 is TGTGCCAGCAGTTACCCCCCCGGGTTTGCTTACAATGAGCAGTTCTTC.

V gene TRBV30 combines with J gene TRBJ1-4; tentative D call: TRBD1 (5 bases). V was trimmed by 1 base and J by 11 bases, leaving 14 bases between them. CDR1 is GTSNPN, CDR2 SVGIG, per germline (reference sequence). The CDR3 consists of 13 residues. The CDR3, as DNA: TGTGCCTGGAGTGGTTCAGGCCGGGGGAAACTGTTTTTT. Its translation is CAWSGSGRGKLFF. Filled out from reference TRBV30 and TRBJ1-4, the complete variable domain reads SQTIHQWPATLVQPVGSPLSLECTVEGTSNPNLYWYRQAAGRGLQLLFYSVGIGQISSEVPQNLSASRPQDRQFILSSKKLLLSDSGFYLCAWSGSGRGKLFFGSGTQLSVL.

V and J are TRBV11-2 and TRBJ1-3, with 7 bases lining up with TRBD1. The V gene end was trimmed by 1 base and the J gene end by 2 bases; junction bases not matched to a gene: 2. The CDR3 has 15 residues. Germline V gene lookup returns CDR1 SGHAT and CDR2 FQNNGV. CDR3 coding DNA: TGTGCCAGCAGCTTAGGGGACAGACCTGGAAACACCATATATTTT. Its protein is CASSLGDRPGNTIYF.

This chain's CDR3 is CATIGGPNYEQYF. CDR3 DNA: TGTGCCACCATCGGGGGGCCTAACTACGAGCAGTACTTC. The rearrangement uses TRBV24-1 and TRBJ2-7; perhaps TRBD2 as D (7 bases). Trimming cost V 8 bases and J 3 bases, with 13 bases left between them. Germline V gene sequence: CDR1 KGHDR, CDR2 SFDVKD. The length of the CDR3 is 13 residues.

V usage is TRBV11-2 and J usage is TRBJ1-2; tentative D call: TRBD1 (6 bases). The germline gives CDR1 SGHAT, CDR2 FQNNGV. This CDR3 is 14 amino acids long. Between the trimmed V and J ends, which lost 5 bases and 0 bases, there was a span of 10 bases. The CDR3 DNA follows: TGTGCCAGCAGCCCAGGGGTCTCTAACTATGGCTACACCTTC. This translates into CASSPGVSNYGYTF.

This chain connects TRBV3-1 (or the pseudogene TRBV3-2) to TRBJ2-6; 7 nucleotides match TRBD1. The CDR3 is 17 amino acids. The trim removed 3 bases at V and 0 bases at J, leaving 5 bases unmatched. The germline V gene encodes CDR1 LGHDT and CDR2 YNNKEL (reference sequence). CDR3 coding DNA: TGTGCCAGCAGCCAGCGGACAGGCAACTCTGGGGCCAACGTCCTGACTTTC. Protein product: CASSQRTGNSGANVLTF.

The CDR3 loop reads CASSNRQGWGQPQHF. CDR3 DNA: TGTGCCAGCAGCAATCGACAGGGGTGGGGTCAGCCCCAGCATTTT. V gene TRBV5-8 combines with J gene TRBJ1-5; 8 bases line up with TRBD1. V lost 4 bases and J lost 6; bases outside the gene matches: 9. CDR3 size: 15 residues. From germline, CDR1 is SGHTS and CDR2 YDEGEE.

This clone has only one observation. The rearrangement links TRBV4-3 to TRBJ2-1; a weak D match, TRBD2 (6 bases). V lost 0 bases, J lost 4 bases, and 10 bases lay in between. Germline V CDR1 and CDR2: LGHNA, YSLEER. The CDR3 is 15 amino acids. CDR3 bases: TGCGCCAGCAGCCAAGATGGTGGGGGGTACAATGAGCAGTTCTTC. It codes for CASSQDGGGYNEQFF.

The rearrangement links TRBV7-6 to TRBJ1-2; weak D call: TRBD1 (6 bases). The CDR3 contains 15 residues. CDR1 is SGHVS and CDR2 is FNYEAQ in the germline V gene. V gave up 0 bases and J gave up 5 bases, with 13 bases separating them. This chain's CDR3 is CASSLAAGAGYGYTF. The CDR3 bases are TGTGCCAGCAGCTTAGCGGCAGGGGCTGGGTATGGCTACACCTTC.

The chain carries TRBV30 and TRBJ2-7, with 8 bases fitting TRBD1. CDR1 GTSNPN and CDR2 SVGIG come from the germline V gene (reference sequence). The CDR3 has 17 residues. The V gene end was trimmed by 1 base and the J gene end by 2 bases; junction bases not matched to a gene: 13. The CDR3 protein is CAWSGLTGTGGPYEQYV. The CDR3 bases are TGTGCCTGGAGTGGCCTCACCGGGACAGGAGGCCCCTACGAGCAGTACGTC.

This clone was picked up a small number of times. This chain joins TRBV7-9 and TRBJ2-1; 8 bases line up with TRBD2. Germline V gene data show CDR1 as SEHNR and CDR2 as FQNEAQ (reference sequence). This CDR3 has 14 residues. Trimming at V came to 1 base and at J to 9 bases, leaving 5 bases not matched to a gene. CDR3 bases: TGTGCCAGCAGCTTAGGACTAGCGAGGGGTGAGCAGTTCTTC. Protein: CASSLGLARGEQFF. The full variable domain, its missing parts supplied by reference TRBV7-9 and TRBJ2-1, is DTGVSQNPRHKITKRGQNVTFRCDPISEHNRLYWYRQTLGQGPEFLTYFQNEAQLEKSRLLSDRFSAERPKGSFSTLEIQRTEQGDSAMYLCASSLGLARGEQFFGPGTRLTVL.

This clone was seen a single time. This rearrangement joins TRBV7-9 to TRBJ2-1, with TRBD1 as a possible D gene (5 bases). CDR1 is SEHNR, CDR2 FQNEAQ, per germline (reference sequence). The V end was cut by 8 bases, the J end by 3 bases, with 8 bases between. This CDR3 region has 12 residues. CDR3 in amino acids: CASGAGYNEQFF. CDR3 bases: TGTGCCAGCGGGGCTGGCTACAATGAGCAGTTCTTC. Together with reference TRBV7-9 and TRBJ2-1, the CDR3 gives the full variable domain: DTGVSQNPRHKITKRGQNVTFRCDPISEHNRLYWYRQTLGQGPEFLTYFQNEAQLEKSRLLSDRFSAERPKGSFSTLEIQRTEQGDSAMYLCASGAGYNEQFFGPGTRLTVL.

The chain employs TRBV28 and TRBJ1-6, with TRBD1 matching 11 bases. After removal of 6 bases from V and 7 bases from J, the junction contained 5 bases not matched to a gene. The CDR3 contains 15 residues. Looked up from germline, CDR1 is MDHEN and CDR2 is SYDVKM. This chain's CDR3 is CASRTGTGGNSPLHF. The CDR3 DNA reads TGTGCCAGCAGAACGGGGACAGGGGGGAATTCACCCCTCCACTTT.

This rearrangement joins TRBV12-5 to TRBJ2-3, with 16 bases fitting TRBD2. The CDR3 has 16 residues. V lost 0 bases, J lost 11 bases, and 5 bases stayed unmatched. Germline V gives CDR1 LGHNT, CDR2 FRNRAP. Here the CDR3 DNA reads TGTGCTAGTGGTTTGGTCGGGACTAGCGGGAGGGCTAGGCAGTATTTT. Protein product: CASGLVGTSGRARQYF.

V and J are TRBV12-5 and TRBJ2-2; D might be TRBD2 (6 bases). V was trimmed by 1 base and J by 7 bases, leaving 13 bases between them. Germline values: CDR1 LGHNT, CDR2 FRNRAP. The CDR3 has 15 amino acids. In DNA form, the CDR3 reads TGTGCTAGTGGTTTGGCCCGAGGGACTGGCGGGGAGCTGTTTTTT. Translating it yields CASGLARGTGGELFF.

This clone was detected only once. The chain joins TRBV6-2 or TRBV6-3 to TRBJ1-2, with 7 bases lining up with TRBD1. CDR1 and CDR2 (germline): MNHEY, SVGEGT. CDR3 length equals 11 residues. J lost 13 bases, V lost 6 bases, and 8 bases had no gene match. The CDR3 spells CASSRDTGATF. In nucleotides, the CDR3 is TGTGCCAGCAGCCGCGACACAGGGGCCACCTTC.

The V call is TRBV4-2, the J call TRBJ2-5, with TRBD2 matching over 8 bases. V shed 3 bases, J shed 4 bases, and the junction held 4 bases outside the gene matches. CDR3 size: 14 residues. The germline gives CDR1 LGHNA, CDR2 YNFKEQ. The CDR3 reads CASSQIGGGETQYF. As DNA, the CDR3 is TGTGCCAGCAGCCAGATCGGGGGGGGAGAGACCCAGTACTTC.

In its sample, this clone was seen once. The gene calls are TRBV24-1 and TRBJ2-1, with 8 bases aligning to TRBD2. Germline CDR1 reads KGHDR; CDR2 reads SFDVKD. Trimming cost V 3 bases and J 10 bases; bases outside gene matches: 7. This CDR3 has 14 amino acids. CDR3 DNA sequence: TGTGCCACCAGTGATCCCGGACTAGCAGGCGAGCAGTTCTTC. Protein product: CATSDPGLAGEQFF.

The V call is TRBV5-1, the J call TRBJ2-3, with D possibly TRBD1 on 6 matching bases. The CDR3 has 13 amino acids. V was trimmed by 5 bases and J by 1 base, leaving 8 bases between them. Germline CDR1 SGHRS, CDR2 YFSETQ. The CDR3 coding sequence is TGCGCCAGCAGGCCAGGGGGCACAGATACGCAGTATTTT. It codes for CASRPGGTDTQYF.

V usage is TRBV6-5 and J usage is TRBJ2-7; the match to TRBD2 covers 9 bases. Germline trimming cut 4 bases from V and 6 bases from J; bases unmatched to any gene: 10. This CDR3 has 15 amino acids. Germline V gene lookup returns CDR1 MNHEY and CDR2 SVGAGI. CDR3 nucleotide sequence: TGTGCCAGCAGTTCCACCCGCGCGGGGGGGCCCGAGCAGTACTTC. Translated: CASSSTRAGGPEQYF.

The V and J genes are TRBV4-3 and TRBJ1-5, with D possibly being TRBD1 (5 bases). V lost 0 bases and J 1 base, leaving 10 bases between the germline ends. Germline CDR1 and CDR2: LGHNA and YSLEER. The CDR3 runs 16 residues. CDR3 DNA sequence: TGCGCCAGCAGCCAAGATTGGGGCTGGAGCAATCAGCCCCAGCATTTT. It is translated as CASSQDWGWSNQPQHF.

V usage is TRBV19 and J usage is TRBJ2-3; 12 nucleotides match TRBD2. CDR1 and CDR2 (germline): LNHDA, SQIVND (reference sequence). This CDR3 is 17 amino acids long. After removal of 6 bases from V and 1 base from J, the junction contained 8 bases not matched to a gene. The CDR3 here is CASSPLAGGLGTDTQYF. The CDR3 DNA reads TGTGCCAGTAGCCCACTAGCGGGAGGTCTTGGCACAGATACGCAGTATTTT. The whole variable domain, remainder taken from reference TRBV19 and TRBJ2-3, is DGGITQSPKYLFRKEGQNVTLSCEQNLNHDAMYWYRQDPGQGLRLIYYSQIVNDFQKGDIAEGYSVSREKKESFPLTVTSAQKNPTAFYLCASSPLAGGLGTDTQYFGPGTRLTVL.

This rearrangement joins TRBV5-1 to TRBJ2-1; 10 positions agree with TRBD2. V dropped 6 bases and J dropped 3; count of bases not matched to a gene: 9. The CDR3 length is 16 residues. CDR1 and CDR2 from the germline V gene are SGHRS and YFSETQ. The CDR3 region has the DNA TGCGCCAGCACCCCCCGACTAGCGGGCAGCTACAATGAGCAGTTCTTC. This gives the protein CASTPRLAGSYNEQFF. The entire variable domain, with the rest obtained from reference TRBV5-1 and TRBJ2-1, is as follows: KAGVTQTPRYLIKTRGQQVTLSCSPISGHRSVSWYQQTPGQGLQFLFEYFSETQRNKGNFPGRFSGRQFSNSRSEMNVSTLELGDSALYLCASTPRLAGSYNEQFFGPGTRLTVL.

The CDR3 region has the DNA TGTGCCAGCAGCGTAGTTCCGGACAGGGGGGACTATGGCTACACCTTC. As protein: CASSVVPDRGDYGYTF. The rearrangement joins TRBV9 to TRBJ1-2; 10 nucleotides line up with TRBD1. CDR1 is SGDLS and CDR2 is YYNGEE in the germline V gene. Germline trimming cut 0 bases from V and 3 bases from J; bases unmatched to any gene: 5. The CDR3 runs to 16 residues.

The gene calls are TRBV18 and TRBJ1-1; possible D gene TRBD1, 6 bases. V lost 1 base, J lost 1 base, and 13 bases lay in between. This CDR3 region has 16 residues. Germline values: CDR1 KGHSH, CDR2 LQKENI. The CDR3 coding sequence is TGTGCCAGCTCACCACGCCTCGGGACACAGAACACTGAAGCTTTCTTT. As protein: CASSPRLGTQNTEAFF.